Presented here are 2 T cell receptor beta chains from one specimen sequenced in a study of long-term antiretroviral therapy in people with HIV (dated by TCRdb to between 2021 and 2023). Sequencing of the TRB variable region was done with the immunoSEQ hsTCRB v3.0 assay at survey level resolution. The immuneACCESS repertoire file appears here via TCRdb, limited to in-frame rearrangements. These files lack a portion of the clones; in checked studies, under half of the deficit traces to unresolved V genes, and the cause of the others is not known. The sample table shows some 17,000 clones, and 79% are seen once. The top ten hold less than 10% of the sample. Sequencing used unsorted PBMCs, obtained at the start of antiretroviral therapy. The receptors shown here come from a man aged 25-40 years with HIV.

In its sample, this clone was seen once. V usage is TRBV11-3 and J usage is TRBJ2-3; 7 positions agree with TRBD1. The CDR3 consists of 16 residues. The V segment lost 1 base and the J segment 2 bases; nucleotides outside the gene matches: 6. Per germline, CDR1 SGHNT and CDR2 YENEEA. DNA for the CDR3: TGTGCCAGCAGCTTAGGGGACAGCCGTTACACAGATACGCAGTATTTT. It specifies CASSLGDSRYTDTQYF.

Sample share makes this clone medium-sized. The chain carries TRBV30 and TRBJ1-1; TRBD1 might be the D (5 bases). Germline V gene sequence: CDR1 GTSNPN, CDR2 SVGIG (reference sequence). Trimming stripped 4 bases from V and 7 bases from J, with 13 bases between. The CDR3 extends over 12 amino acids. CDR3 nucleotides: TGTGCCTGGACCCCCGGGGGGTTTGAAGCTTTCTTT. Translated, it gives CAWTPGGFEAFF.